This T cell receptor (beta chain) was sequenced in a study of molecular identifiers for immune sequencing clone quantification. In the study overall: Five aliquots were made in replicates from the RNA of roughly 21,000 or 96,000 naive CD8 cells, and four were sequenced.

This clonotype has at least ten counts. The CDR3 contains 13 residues. V was cut by 5 bases and J by 2 bases, with 8 bases left in between. The V gene's germline CDR1 is MDHEN and CDR2 SYDVKM. Sorting defined naive CD8 T cells as CD8+CD4-CCR7+CD45RA+. TCRdb processed the PCR reads anew with MiXCR; each CDR3 protein has one entry. The sample lists more than 85,000 distinct CDR3 sequences, around 37% occurring once. This chain links TRBV28 with TRBJ2-3; D is perhaps TRBD2 (5 bases). This TCR was sampled from a human donor in good health. Some libraries in this study had Jurkat cell RNA spiked in. The sample consisted of naive CD8+ T cells from blood, with Jurkat cell RNA spiked in. Sample subset: FACS-sorted CD8+CD4-CCR7+CD45RA+ naive T cells. CDR3 region: CASSPRVTDTQYF. The DNA for the CDR3 is TGTGCCAGCAGTCCGCGGGTCACAGATACGCAGTATTTT.